The 23 T cell receptor beta chains presented below share a single source sample, sequenced in a study of blood T cell repertoires in COVID-19. The method was immunoSEQ multiplex PCR; TCRdb's version includes in-frame clones alone and lacks a portion of them. The sample records about 200,000 clones, roughly 85% being singletons. The source material was PBMCs or T cells enriched from blood (not recorded which). These receptors originate from a woman aged 40 to 50 with acute COVID-19.

This clone was recorded a few times. The V and J genes are TRBV6-1 and TRBJ1-2; TRBD1 matches at 7 bases. Looked up from germline, CDR1 is MNHNS and CDR2 is SASEGT. V lost 1 base, J lost 2 bases, and 4 bases stayed unmatched. This CDR3 comprises 15 residues. The CDR3 DNA reads TGTGCCAGCAGTGAAGGTTGGGGACAGAACTATGGCTACACCTTC. It specifies CASSEGWGQNYGYTF.

The count of this clone is one. The chain uses TRBV30 and TRBJ2-1; D may be TRBD1 (6 bases). V lost 0 bases and J lost 6, with 18 bases in between. The CDR3 covers 16 residues. CDR1 is GTSNPN and CDR2 is SVGIG in the germline V gene (reference sequence). CDR3 protein: CAWSVYPTKGGNEQFF. CDR3 DNA: TGTGCCTGGAGTGTGTATCCCACCAAAGGGGGCAATGAGCAGTTCTTC.

The V gene is TRBV4-1, the J gene TRBJ2-6; D might be TRBD1 (5 bases). Germline V gene sequence: CDR1 MGHRA, CDR2 YSYEKL. The CDR3 covers 15 residues. Trimming shortened V by 6 bases and J by 2 bases, and 11 bases separated the two germline ends. The CDR3 protein is CASRAQGAGANVLTF. The CDR3 DNA follows: TGCGCCAGCAGGGCGCAAGGGGCTGGGGCCAACGTCCTGACTTTC.

The chain employs TRBV10-3 and TRBJ2-1, with D maybe TRBD2 (6 bases). The CDR3 spans 15 residues. The germline V and J ends were trimmed by 2 bases and 8 bases, with 16 bases remaining between them. The germline CDR1 and CDR2 sequences are ENHRY and SYGVKD. CDR3 DNA: TGTGCCATCAGTGAGCGGGCTAGCGAGGGGCATGAGCAGTTCTTC. Translated, it gives CAISERASEGHEQFF.

The V gene is TRBV2, the J gene TRBJ2-1; 9 positions agree with TRBD2. This CDR3 has 16 amino acids. Germline V CDR1 and CDR2: SNHLY, FYNNEI. Losses at the gene ends were 7 bases for V and 6 bases for J; bases not matched to a gene: 13. The CDR3 DNA follows: TGTGCCAGCACCCCCACCGGGGGACTAGCTAGCAATGAGCAGTTCTTC. Its translation is CASTPTGGLASNEQFF.

In this sample, this clone turned up once. The chain employs TRBV12-5 and TRBJ2-3; D is possibly TRBD1 (6 bases). Germline-derived CDR1 and CDR2 are LGHNT and FRNRAP. Deletions cut 7 bases from V and 1 base from J, with 15 bases between. The CDR3 is made up of 15 amino acids. The CDR3 DNA reads as TGTGCTAGTGCTGCACAGGGAATGGGCACAGATACGCAGTATTTT. Amino acids: CASAAQGMGTDTQYF.

In its sample, this clone was seen a few times. The chain carries TRBV6-5 and TRBJ2-2; 7 nucleotides agree with TRBD1. The CDR3 sequence is 15 residues long. Trimming removed 10 bases from V and 6 bases from J; junction bases left unmatched: 14. Germline V gives CDR1 MNHEY, CDR2 SVGAGI. The CDR3 spells CATNPFRTGAGELFF. Here the CDR3 DNA reads TGTGCCACGAACCCGTTTCGGACAGGAGCCGGGGAGCTGTTTTTT.

Concerning this clone: Germline and junction disagree at one end, which may indicate a read error. V is TRBV7-8 and J is TRBJ1-5; D gene ambiguous. Germline lookup yields CDR1 SGHVS and CDR2 FQNEAQ. The CDR3 extends over 14 amino acids. CDR3 DNA: TGTGCCAGCAGCTTAGCCCGGGAGAATCGGCCCCAGCATTTT. Residues: CASSLARENRPQHF.

This clone was observed a single time. The V call is TRBV27, the J call TRBJ2-7; a weak D match, TRBD2 (5 bases). Germline CDR1 reads MNHEY; CDR2 reads SMNVEV (reference sequence). There are 13 residues in the CDR3. The V end was cut by 10 bases, the J end by 7 bases, with 20 bases between. The CDR3 loop is CATRASRLREQYF. For the CDR3, the DNA is TGTGCCACCCGGGCTAGCAGGTTGAGGGAGCAGTACTTC.

This clone occurred once. This chain joins TRBV7-9 and TRBJ2-5; D is perhaps TRBD1 (5 bases). Germline values: CDR1 SEHNR, CDR2 FQNEAQ (reference sequence). V lost 2 bases and J 1 base, leaving 11 bases between the germline ends. The CDR3 loop spans 15 amino acids. The CDR3 reads CASSLLTDLQETQYF. The CDR3 nucleotides are TGTGCCAGCAGCTTATTGACAGACCTCCAAGAGACCCAGTACTTC.

The V call is TRBV9, the J call TRBJ1-5; tentative D call: TRBD1 (5 bases). Trimming removed 3 bases at V and 2 bases at J, with 27 bases between. Germline V gene sequence: CDR1 SGDLS, CDR2 YYNGEE. CDR3 length: 20 amino acids. The CDR3 reads CASSGRGTDGTRGGNQPQHF. Written as DNA, the CDR3 is TGTGCCAGCAGCGGACGGGGGACTGACGGGACGAGGGGTGGCAATCAGCCCCAGCATTTT.

This chain joins TRBV28 and TRBJ1-2; D unresolved. CDR3 size: 13 residues. The V gene's germline CDR1 is MDHEN and CDR2 SYDVKM. Trimming cost V 6 bases and J 3 bases, with 11 bases left between them. The DNA for the CDR3 is TGTGCCAGCAGATCTCCTCAGTACTATGGCTACACCTTC. Its protein product is CASRSPQYYGYTF.

The chain joins TRBV19 to TRBJ2-3; D perhaps matches TRBD1 (6 bases). CDR3 length: 14 amino acids. CDR1 and CDR2 (germline): LNHDA, SQIVND (reference sequence). Trimming took off 5 bases at V and 1 base at J, with 10 bases between the two ends. The CDR3 spells CASSPAGGTDTQYF. As DNA, the CDR3 is TGTGCCAGTAGTCCGGCAGGGGGCACAGATACGCAGTATTTT.

The chain couples TRBV27 to TRBJ2-1; the match to TRBD1 covers 7 bases. Trimming took 6 bases from V and 6 from J; bases not matched to a gene: 8. Germline V gives CDR1 MNHEY, CDR2 SMNVEV (reference sequence). The CDR3 runs to 14 residues. For the CDR3, the DNA is TGTGCCAGCAGCGACAGGGCTAGTCTCAATGAGCAGTTCTTC. Translation: CASSDRASLNEQFF.

V usage is TRBV28 and J usage is TRBJ1-5; no reliable D call. The CDR3 length is 16 residues. V dropped 6 bases and J dropped 4 bases, with 19 bases sitting between them. CDR1 is MDHEN and CDR2 is SYDVKM in the germline V gene. CDR3 loop: CASSPPGTGRNQPQHF. The CDR3 region has the DNA TGTGCCAGCAGCCCCCCGGGTACGGGGAGGAATCAGCCCCAGCATTTT. The whole variable domain, filled in from reference TRBV28 and TRBJ1-5, reads DVKVTQSSRYLVKRTGEKVFLECVQDMDHENMFWYRQDPGLGLRLIYFSYDVKMKEKGDIPEGYSVSREKKERFSLILESASTNQTSMYLCASSPPGTGRNQPQHFGDGTRLSIL.

The chain is built from TRBV19 and TRBJ1-4; D remains unclear. Germline-derived CDR1 and CDR2 are LNHDA and SQIVND (reference sequence). The V end lost 5 bases, the J end lost 1 base, and 14 bases lay between the germline ends. The CDR3 is 16 residues long. In DNA, the CDR3 is TGTGCCAGTAGTCCGAGACCCCCGGGAACTAATGAAAAACTGTTTTTT. Translating gives CASSPRPPGTNEKLFF.

The genes are TRBV5-1 and TRBJ2-2; 10 nucleotides match TRBD2. CDR1 is SGHRS, CDR2 YFSETQ, per germline. CDR3 length equals 16 residues. The trim removed 1 base at V and 5 bases at J, leaving 5 bases unmatched. In DNA, the CDR3 is TGCGCCAGCAGCTTGCGAGCGGGAGGGGGAACCGGGGAGCTGTTTTTT. Protein sequence: CASSLRAGGGTGELFF.

V usage is TRBV6-4 and J usage is TRBJ1-2; 9 bases line up with TRBD1. The germline V gene encodes CDR1 MRHNA and CDR2 SNTAGT. The V segment lost 4 bases and the J segment 8 bases; nucleotides outside the gene matches: 8. The CDR3 extends over 14 amino acids. The DNA of the CDR3 is TGTGCCAGCAGTGCGGGACAGGGTAATAGAGGCTACACCTTC. As protein: CASSAGQGNRGYTF.

The V and J genes are TRBV3-1 (or the pseudogene TRBV3-2) and TRBJ2-5, with D maybe TRBD1 (7 bases). The germline V and J ends were trimmed by 4 bases and 4 bases, with 13 bases remaining between them. The CDR3 is made up of 14 amino acids. Germline CDR1 reads LGHDT; CDR2 reads YNNKEL (reference sequence). The CDR3 coding sequence is TGTGCCAGCAGCCGACGACAGGGAGGAGAGACCCAGTACTTC. Amino acid sequence: CASSRRQGGETQYF.

This chain connects TRBV5-1 to TRBJ1-2; 8 positions match TRBD1. The CDR3 spans 17 residues. CDR1 SGHRS and CDR2 YFSETQ come from the germline V gene. V shed 4 bases, J shed 0 bases, and the junction held 11 bases outside the gene matches. This chain's CDR3 is CASSPRGQEGANYGYTF. CDR3 DNA sequence: TGCGCCAGCAGCCCGAGGGGACAGGAGGGCGCTAACTATGGCTACACCTTC.

This clone was recorded once. This chain links TRBV28 with TRBJ1-2, with D unclear. CDR1 and CDR2 from the germline V gene are MDHEN and SYDVKM. The CDR3 has 16 residues. The V end was cut by 3 bases, the J end by 4 bases, with 18 bases between. This chain's CDR3 is CASSFLTLTVPYGYTF. CDR3 DNA sequence: TGTGCCAGCAGTTTTTTAACCCTTACAGTACCCTATGGCTACACCTTC.

In nucleotides, the CDR3 is TGTGCCAGCAGTTACAACTTGGGACAAGGGCAAGGGGCCGCCCAGTACTTC. Its translation: CASSYNLGQGQGAAQYF. The chain links TRBV6-2 or TRBV6-3 to TRBJ2-5, with D perhaps TRBD1 (6 bases). Between the trimmed V and J ends, which lost 2 bases and 9 bases, there was a span of 25 bases. Germline loops: CDR1 MNHEY, CDR2 SVGEGT. The length of the CDR3 is 17 residues.

The genes are TRBV6-2 or TRBV6-3 and TRBJ2-7; D might be TRBD1 (5 bases). This CDR3 has 12 residues. Trimming removed 5 bases from V and 9 bases from J, with 14 bases in between. Germline-derived CDR1 and CDR2 are MNHEY and SVGEGT. The CDR3 nucleotides are TGTGCCAGCAGTGACAGATTGGGTGGGCAGTACTTC. This gives the protein CASSDRLGGQYF.